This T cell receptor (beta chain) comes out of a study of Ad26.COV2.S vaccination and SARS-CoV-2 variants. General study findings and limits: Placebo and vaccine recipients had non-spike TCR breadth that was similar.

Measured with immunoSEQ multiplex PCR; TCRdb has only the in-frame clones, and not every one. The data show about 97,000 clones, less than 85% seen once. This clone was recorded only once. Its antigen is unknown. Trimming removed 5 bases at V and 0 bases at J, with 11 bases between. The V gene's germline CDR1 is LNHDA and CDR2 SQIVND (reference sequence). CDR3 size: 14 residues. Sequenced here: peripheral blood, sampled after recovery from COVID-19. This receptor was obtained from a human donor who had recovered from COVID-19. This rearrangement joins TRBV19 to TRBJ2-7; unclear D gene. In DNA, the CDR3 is TGTGCCAGTAGTCGCGGTAGGAGCTCCTACGAGCAGTACTTC. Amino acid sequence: CASSRGRSSYEQYF. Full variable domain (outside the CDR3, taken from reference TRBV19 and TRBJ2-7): DGGITQSPKYLFRKEGQNVTLSCEQNLNHDAMYWYRQDPGQGLRLIYYSQIVNDFQKGDIAEGYSVSREKKESFPLTVTSAQKNPTAFYLCASSRGRSSYEQYFGPGTRLTVT.